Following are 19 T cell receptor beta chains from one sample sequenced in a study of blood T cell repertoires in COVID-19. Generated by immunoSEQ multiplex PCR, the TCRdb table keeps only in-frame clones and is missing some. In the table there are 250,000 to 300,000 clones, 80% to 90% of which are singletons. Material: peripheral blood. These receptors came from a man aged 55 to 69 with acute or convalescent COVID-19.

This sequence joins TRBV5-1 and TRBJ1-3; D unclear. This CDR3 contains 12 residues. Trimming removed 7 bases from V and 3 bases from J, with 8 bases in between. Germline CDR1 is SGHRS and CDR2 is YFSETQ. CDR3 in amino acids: CASSRFGNTIYF. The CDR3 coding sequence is TGCGCCAGCTCCCGGTTTGGAAACACCATATATTTT.

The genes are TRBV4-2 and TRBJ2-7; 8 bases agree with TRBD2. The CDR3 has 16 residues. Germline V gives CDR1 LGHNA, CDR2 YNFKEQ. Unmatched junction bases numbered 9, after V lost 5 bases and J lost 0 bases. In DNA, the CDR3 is TGTGCCAGCAGCGTTTCGGGGGGGATCGTCTCCTACGAGCAGTACTTC. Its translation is CASSVSGGIVSYEQYF.

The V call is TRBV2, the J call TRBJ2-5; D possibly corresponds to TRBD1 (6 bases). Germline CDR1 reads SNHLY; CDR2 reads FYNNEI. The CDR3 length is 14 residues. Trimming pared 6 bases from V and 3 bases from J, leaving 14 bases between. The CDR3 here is CASRETQGKETQYF. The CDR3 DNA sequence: TGTGCCAGCAGAGAAACACAGGGTAAAGAGACCCAGTACTTC.

Here the CDR3 DNA reads TGTGCCAGCAGACTTAACCAGGGGATGGGTTCACCCCTCCACTTT. Amino acids: CASRLNQGMGSPLHF. V and J are TRBV7-6 and TRBJ1-6; maybe TRBD1 (6 bases). The CDR3 is 15 amino acids. Looked up from germline, CDR1 is SGHVS and CDR2 is FNYEAQ. V was shortened by 6 bases and J by 9 bases, with 18 bases between the two germline ends. The full variable domain, its missing parts supplied by reference TRBV7-6 and TRBJ1-6, is GAGVSQSPRYKVTKRGQDVALRCDPISGHVSLYWYRQALGQGPEFLTYFNYEAQQDKSGLPNDRFSAERPEGSISTLTIQRTEQRDSAMYRCASRLNQGMGSPLHFGNGTRLTVT.

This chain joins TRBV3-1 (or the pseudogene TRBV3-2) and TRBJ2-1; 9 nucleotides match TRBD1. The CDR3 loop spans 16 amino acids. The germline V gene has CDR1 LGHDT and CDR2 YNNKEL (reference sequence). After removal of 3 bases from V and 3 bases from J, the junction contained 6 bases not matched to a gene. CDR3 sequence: CASSQWTGVLYNEQFF. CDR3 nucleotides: TGTGCCAGCAGCCAGTGGACAGGGGTCCTCTACAATGAGCAGTTCTTC.

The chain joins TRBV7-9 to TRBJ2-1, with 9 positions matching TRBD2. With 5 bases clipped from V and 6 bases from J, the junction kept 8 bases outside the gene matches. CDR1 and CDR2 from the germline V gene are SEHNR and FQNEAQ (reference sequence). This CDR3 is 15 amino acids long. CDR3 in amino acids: CASSREAGGSNEQFF. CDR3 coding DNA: TGTGCCAGCAGCCGCGAGGCGGGAGGGAGCAATGAGCAGTTCTTC. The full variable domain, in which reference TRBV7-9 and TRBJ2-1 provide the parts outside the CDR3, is DTGVSQNPRHKITKRGQNVTFRCDPISEHNRLYWYRQTLGQGPEFLTYFQNEAQLEKSRLLSDRFSAERPKGSFSTLEIQRTEQGDSAMYLCASSREAGGSNEQFFGPGTRLTVL.

CDR3 coding DNA: TGTGCCAGCAGTTTTCCCGCAGGGGTCTTTAGGCTAGCCAAAAACATTCAGTACTTC. This encodes CASSFPAGVFRLAKNIQYF. The chain is built from TRBV27 and TRBJ2-4; TRBD1 is a possible D gene (6 bases). V shed 3 bases and J shed 0 bases, with 21 bases lying between them. CDR3 length: 19 amino acids. Germline V gives CDR1 MNHEY, CDR2 SMNVEV (reference sequence).

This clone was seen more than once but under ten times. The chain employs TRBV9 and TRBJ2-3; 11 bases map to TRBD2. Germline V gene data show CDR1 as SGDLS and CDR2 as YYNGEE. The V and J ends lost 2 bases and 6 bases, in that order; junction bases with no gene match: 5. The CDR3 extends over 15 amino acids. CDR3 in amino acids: CASSVQTSGVDTQYF. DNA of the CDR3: TGTGCCAGCAGCGTCCAGACTAGCGGGGTTGATACGCAGTATTTT.

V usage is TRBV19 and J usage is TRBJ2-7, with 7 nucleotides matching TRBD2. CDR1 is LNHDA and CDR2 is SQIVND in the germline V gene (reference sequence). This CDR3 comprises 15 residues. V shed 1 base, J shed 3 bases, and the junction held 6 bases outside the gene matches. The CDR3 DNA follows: TGTGCCAGTAGTATAGGGGCGGGAGACCGCTACGAGCAGTACTTC. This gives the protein CASSIGAGDRYEQYF.

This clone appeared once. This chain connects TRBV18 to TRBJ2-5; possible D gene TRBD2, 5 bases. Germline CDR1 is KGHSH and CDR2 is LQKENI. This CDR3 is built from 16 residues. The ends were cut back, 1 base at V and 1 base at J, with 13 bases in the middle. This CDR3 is CASSPRRVLIQETQYF. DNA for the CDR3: TGTGCCAGCTCACCACGGCGGGTACTCATCCAAGAGACCCAGTACTTC.

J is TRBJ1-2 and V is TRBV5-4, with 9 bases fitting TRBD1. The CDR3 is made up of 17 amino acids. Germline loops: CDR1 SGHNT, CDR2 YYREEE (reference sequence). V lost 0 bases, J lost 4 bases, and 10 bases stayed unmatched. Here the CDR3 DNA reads TGTGCCAGCAGCTTGGCCCCCGGGACAGGGAGCGGCTATGGCTACACCTTC. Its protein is CASSLAPGTGSGYGYTF.

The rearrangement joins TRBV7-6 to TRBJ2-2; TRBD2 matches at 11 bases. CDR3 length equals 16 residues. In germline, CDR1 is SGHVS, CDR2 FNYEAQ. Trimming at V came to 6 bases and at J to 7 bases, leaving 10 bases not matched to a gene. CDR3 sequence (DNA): TGTGCCAGCAGACCGGGACTAGCGGTACAGGGCGGGGAGCTGTTTTTT. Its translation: CASRPGLAVQGGELFF.

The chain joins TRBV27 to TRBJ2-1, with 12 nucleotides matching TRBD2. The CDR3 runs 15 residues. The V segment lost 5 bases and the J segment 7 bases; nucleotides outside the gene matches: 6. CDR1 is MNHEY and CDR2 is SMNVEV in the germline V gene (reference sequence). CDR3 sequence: CASSTTSGSRNEQFF. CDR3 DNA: TGTGCCAGCAGTACGACTAGCGGGAGTAGAAATGAGCAGTTCTTC.

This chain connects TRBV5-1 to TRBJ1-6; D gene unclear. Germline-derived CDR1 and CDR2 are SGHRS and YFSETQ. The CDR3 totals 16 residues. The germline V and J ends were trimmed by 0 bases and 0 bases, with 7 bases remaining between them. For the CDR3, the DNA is TGCGCCAGCAGCTTGGCCGAACTCTCCTATAATTCACCCCTCCACTTT. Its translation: CASSLAELSYNSPLHF.

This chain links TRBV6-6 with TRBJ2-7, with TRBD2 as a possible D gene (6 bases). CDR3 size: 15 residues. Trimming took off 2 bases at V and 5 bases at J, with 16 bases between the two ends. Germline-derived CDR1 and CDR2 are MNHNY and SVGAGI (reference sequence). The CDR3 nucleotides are TGTGCCAGCAGTTACGCGGGGCTCGCATCCGACGAGCAGTACTTC. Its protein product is CASSYAGLASDEQYF.

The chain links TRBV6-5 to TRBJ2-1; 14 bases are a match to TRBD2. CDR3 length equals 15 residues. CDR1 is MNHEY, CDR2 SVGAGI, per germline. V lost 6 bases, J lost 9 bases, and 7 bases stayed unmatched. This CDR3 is CASSSGTSGGREQFF. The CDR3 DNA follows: TGTGCCAGCAGCTCCGGGACTAGCGGGGGACGTGAGCAGTTCTTC.

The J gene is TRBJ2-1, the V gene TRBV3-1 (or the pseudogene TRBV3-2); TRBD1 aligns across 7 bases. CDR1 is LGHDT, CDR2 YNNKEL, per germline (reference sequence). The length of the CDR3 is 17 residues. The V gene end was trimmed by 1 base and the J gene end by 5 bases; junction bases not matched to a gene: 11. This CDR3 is CASSQALRDRGNNEQFF. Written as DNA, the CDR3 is TGTGCCAGCAGCCAAGCTCTCCGGGACAGAGGGAACAATGAGCAGTTCTTC.

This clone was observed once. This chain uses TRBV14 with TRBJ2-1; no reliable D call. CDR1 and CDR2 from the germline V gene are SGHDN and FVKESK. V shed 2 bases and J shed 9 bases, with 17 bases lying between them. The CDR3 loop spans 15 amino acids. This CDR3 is CASSQFLSGGTEQFF. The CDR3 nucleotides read TGTGCCAGCAGCCAATTCCTTTCTGGCGGCACTGAGCAGTTCTTC.

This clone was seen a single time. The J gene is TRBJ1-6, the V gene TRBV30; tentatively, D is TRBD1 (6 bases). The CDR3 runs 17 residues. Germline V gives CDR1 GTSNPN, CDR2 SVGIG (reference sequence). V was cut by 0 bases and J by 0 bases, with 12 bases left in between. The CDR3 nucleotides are TGTGCCTGGAGTGTACAGGGTCTAAGCTCCTATAATTCACCCCTCCACTTT. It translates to CAWSVQGLSSYNSPLHF.